Included here is one T cell receptor beta chain sequence, with context. This record comes from a study of response to subunit inactivated influenza vaccine. TCRdb re-called the RT-PCR reads with MiXCR, one entry per CDR3 protein. This table has 150,000 to 200,000 distinct CDR3 sequences, over 9.5% appearing once. The V end was cut by 7 bases, the J end by 7 bases, with 25 bases between. CDR3 length: 15 amino acids. Germline V gene lookup returns CDR1 DFQATT and CDR2 SNEGSKA (reference sequence). The same specimen was also included in a second study, on T cells expressing NK-cell markers. According to that study: It was by 5'RACE template switching with UMIs that TCR beta cDNA was made. Dominant NKG2C+ clonotype frequencies of 1.0-7.0% of CD8+ T cells were measured in about 6 donors.

This specimen consisted of CD8+ T cells sorted from PBMCs, obtained about 11 days after vaccination. V usage is TRBV20-1 and J usage is TRBJ2-5, with D perhaps TRBD2 (5 bases). The sequence came from a man between 45 and 60 years old who received an inactivated influenza vaccine. The DNA for the CDR3 is TGCAGTGTCACGCCGGTGGGCAGAATCGCGGGGACCCAGTACTTC. This codes for CSVTPVGRIAGTQYF.